Each of the 3 T cell receptor beta chains below was sequenced from the same sample in a study of human T cells and chemical hapten exposure. The time point is: pre-sensitization, week 0. The treatment was: therapeutic diphenylcyclopropenone sensitization with weekly scalp DPC. TCRdb fed the RACE reads into MiXCR, producing one record per CDR3 protein. The table has a few hundred thousand distinct CDR3 sequences, about 8.1% seen once; the top ten hold under 2.5%. The sequencing used whole blood, collected in connection with sensitization to the hapten diphenylcyclopropenone (DPC). All receptors derive from a middle-aged woman with alopecia areata. Some clones in this sample may be carry-over from other donors' samples.

V usage is TRBV6-2 or TRBV6-3 and J usage is TRBJ2-7; tentative D call: TRBD2 (6 bases). V was shortened by 4 bases and J by 1 base, with 14 bases between the two germline ends. Per germline, CDR1 MNHEY and CDR2 SVGEGT. The CDR3 contains 15 residues. The CDR3 loop is CASSLSSEGSYEQYF. CDR3 DNA: TGTGCCAGCAGTTTGTCTAGCGAGGGGTCCTACGAGCAGTACTTC.

This clonotype was observed at least ten times. The chain combines TRBV18 with TRBJ2-2; TRBD1 matches 7 bases. There are 14 residues in the CDR3. CDR1 KGHSH and CDR2 LQKENI come from the germline V gene. V was clipped by 11 bases and J by 0 bases; unmatched bases: 6. Here the CDR3 reads CAGLDRTNTGELFF. CDR3 bases: TGTGCCGGATTGGACAGGACGAACACCGGGGAGCTGTTTTTT.

This sequence joins TRBV20-1 and TRBJ2-2; possible D gene TRBD2, 6 bases. CDR3 length equals 13 residues. CDR1 DFQATT and CDR2 SNEGSKA come from the germline V gene (reference sequence). Trimming took off 4 bases at V and 8 bases at J, with 14 bases between the two ends. CDR3 bases: TGCAGTGCTATTCCGGGAGAATATGGGGAGCTGTTTTTT. Encoded protein: CSAIPGEYGELFF.